The sequence of this T cell receptor (beta chain) was determined in a study of blood T cell repertoires in COVID-19. Study as a whole: PBMCs, B-cell-depleted T cells, or T cells provided the cDNA or gDNA that made up the material.

The CDR3 covers 15 residues. Germline V gene sequence: CDR1 MDHEN, CDR2 SYDVKM. Trimming at V came to 5 bases and at J to 2 bases, leaving 9 bases not matched to a gene. Repertoires were generated with immunoSEQ multiplex PCR, while TCRdb's copy carries only in-frame clones and drops some. This table holds more than 65,000 clones, around 76% found once. This chain connects TRBV28 to TRBJ2-7; 7 positions match TRBD2. The sequenced sample consisted of peripheral blood. This clonotype was obtained from an elderly woman with active or convalescent COVID-19. The CDR3 coding sequence is TGTGCCAGCAGTGCCTCCGGGACTACCACCTACGAGCAGTACTTC. It codes for CASSASGTTTYEQYF.